Each of the 11 T cell receptor beta chains below was sequenced from the same sample in a study of T-cell reconstitution after alpha-beta-depleted transplantation in children. A library of TCRbeta sequences, prepared with unique molecular identifiers, was generated. In TCRdb, the PCR reads were re-called with MiXCR into one record per CDR3 protein. The table records roughly 400,000 distinct CDR3 sequences, roughly 44% of them present only once. This specimen was PBMCs, taken before TCRalphabeta/CD19-depleted stem cell transplant. Every receptor here comes from a girl aged 2-9 years with aplastic anemia, due to receive a stem cell transplant.

This clonotype appeared a single time. This chain joins TRBV4-1 and TRBJ2-1; 12 nucleotides agree with TRBD2. The CDR3 sequence is 18 residues long. Germline lookup yields CDR1 MGHRA and CDR2 YSYEKL. V gave up 2 bases and J gave up 1 base; unmatched junction bases: 6. CDR3 loop: CASSQPLTSGGSYNEQFF. The CDR3 DNA follows: TGCGCCAGCAGCCAACCCCTGACTAGCGGGGGATCCTACAATGAGCAGTTCTTC.

This clonotype was detected only a few times. This chain links TRBV4-1 with TRBJ2-5, with 8 positions matching TRBD2. The germline CDR1 and CDR2 sequences are MGHRA and YSYEKL. V trimming: 3 bases; J trimming: 6 bases; junction bases outside the gene matches: 6. This CDR3 has 14 amino acids. Here the CDR3 DNA reads TGCGCCAGCAGCCAGCTAGCGGGTCAGAAGACCCAGTACTTC. It encodes CASSQLAGQKTQYF.

V gene TRBV20-1 combines with J gene TRBJ2-1; D not certain. Germline V gene sequence: CDR1 DFQATT, CDR2 SNEGSKA (reference sequence). The V end was cut by 1 base, the J end by 0 bases, with 13 bases between. The CDR3 is 16 amino acids. CDR3 sequence: CSARGSARSSYNEQFF. CDR3 nucleotide sequence: TGCAGTGCTAGAGGGTCAGCGAGAAGCTCCTACAATGAGCAGTTCTTC.

The V gene is TRBV30, the J gene TRBJ1-6; no definite D call. Germline lookup yields CDR1 GTSNPN and CDR2 SVGIG (reference sequence). This CDR3 is 12 amino acids long. V lost 2 bases, J lost 9 bases, and 8 bases lay in between. The CDR3 DNA reads as TGTGCCTGGAGTAGTTCGTCTTCACCCCTCCACTTT. Translating gives CAWSSSSSPLHF. The variable domain in full, with the rest retrieved from reference TRBV30 and TRBJ1-6, is SQTIHQWPATLVQPVGSPLSLECTVEGTSNPNLYWYRQAAGRGLQLLFYSVGIGQISSEVPQNLSASRPQDRQFILSSKKLLLSDSGFYLCAWSSSSSPLHFGNGTRLTVT.

This clonotype was recorded at least ten times. The chain links TRBV12-3 or TRBV12-4 to TRBJ2-7, with TRBD2 identical over 10 bases. This CDR3 is built from 14 residues. V was pared by 8 bases and J by 6 bases, with 10 bases of the junction left unmatched. CDR3 nucleotides: TGTGCCAGCGGCGTGGCTAGCGGGAGTGGCGAGCAGTACTTC. As protein: CASGVASGSGEQYF.

This chain uses TRBV5-1 with TRBJ2-5; D may be TRBD2 (6 bases). CDR1 and CDR2 from the germline V gene are SGHRS and YFSETQ. The CDR3 covers 15 residues. Between the trimmed V and J ends, which lost 1 base and 0 bases, there was a span of 10 bases. The CDR3, as DNA: TGCGCCAGCAGCTTGTACCCGGGAGACCAAGAGACCCAGTACTTC. Amino acid sequence: CASSLYPGDQETQYF.

This clonotype was recorded a few times. The chain combines TRBV7-9 with TRBJ2-5; 9 positions match TRBD2. This CDR3 is built from 15 residues. With 3 bases clipped from V and 5 bases from J, the junction kept 7 bases outside the gene matches. Germline values: CDR1 SEHNR, CDR2 FQNEAQ (reference sequence). CDR3 sequence: CASSLAGGEVETQYF. The CDR3 DNA reads as TGTGCCAGCAGCTTGGCGGGAGGGGAGGTGGAGACCCAGTACTTC.

The gene calls are TRBV12-3 or TRBV12-4 and TRBJ2-2; D is unclear. Between the trimmed V and J ends, which lost 1 base and 3 bases, there was a span of 15 bases. The CDR3 has 17 amino acids. The CDR3 loop is CASSLGWWMSHTGELFF. In DNA, the CDR3 is TGTGCCAGCAGTTTAGGGTGGTGGATGTCACACACCGGGGAGCTGTTTTTT.

V and J are TRBV5-1 and TRBJ2-1; TRBD2 aligns across 9 bases. CDR1 and CDR2 from the germline V gene are SGHRS and YFSETQ. Trimming took 5 bases from V and 8 from J; bases not matched to a gene: 8. The CDR3 loop spans 14 amino acids. The CDR3 coding sequence is TGCGCCAGCAGGCCAGAAGCGGGAGGCTATGAGCAGTTCTTC. It codes for CASRPEAGGYEQFF.

This clonotype has only one observation. This rearrangement joins TRBV6-1 to TRBJ1-1; perhaps TRBD1 as D (6 bases). Germline V gene data show CDR1 as MNHNS and CDR2 as SASEGT. V was shortened by 5 bases and J by 3 bases, with 10 bases between the two germline ends. The CDR3 is 13 amino acids. Here the CDR3 DNA reads TGTGCCAGCAGTCCCTACAGGGACACTGAAGCTTTCTTT. Its protein product is CASSPYRDTEAFF.

This clonotype appeared a few times. The CDR3 bases are TGTGCCAGCAGCAAAGTTTTACCGGGAGAAAACATTCAGTACTTC. Residues: CASSKVLPGENIQYF. The chain has TRBV21-1 and TRBJ2-4; TRBD2, the table's D call, lacks a check against the DNA. TRBV21-1 is classified as a pseudogene. This CDR3 has 15 amino acids.